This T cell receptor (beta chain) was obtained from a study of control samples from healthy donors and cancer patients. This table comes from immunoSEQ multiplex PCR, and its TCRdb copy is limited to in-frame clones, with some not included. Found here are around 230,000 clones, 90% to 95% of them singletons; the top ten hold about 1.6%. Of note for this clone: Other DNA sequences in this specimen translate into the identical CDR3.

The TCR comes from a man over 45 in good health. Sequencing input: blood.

This chain's CDR3 is CASSLDRNTEAFF. The CDR3 DNA reads as TGTGCCAGCAGTCTAGACCGGAACACTGAAGCTTTCTTT. The V gene is TRBV6-4, the J gene TRBJ1-1; no firm D call. Trimming removed 5 bases from V and 1 base from J, with 8 bases in between. The length of the CDR3 is 13 residues. The germline CDR1 and CDR2 sequences are MRHNA and SNTAGT.